This TCR beta chain came from a study of a mutant IDH1 vaccine in newly diagnosed glioma. Study context: Treated individuals were about 62% male and 37.5% female, averaging approximately 40 years of age.

The data were produced by immunoSEQ multiplex PCR, yet TCRdb's version contains in-frame clones alone and is incomplete. The data show 45,000 or so clones, about 76% seen once. In its sample, this clone was seen a few times. Its antigen is still unknown. CDR1 is SGHNT and CDR2 is YYREEE in the germline V gene (reference sequence). Trimming took off 5 bases at V and 1 base at J, with 3 bases between the two ends. The CDR3 consists of 12 residues. Described time point: week 35, safety follow-up. With topical imiquimod, each dose of the vaccine consisted of 300 ug of mutant IDH1 20-mer peptide. The chain has TRBV5-4 and TRBJ2-2; D gene ambiguous. The material was PBMCs, obtained from a glioma patient whose treatment included an IDH1 peptide vaccine. This receptor was taken from a woman in her thirties or forties with glioma. Some clones in this sample may be carry-over from other donors' samples. The CDR3, as DNA: TGTGCCAGCAGATGGAACACCGGGGAGCTGTTTTTT. This sequence encodes CASRWNTGELFF.